This TCR beta chain stems from a study of beta chain features in type 1 diabetes. It was one heparinised blood draw, averaging roughly 0.11 L, that each donor gave. Sorted populations all had greater than 98% purity. Germline-derived CDR1 and CDR2 are MNHEY and SMNVEV (reference sequence). The CDR3 extends over 16 amino acids. J lost 6 bases, V lost 7 bases, and 12 bases had no gene match. All of the isolated RNA was reverse transcribed, so expressed TCRB transcripts were sequenced. Clones were sequenced by immunoSEQ multiplex PCR, and TCRdb holds only the in-frame ones, with some missing. The data show more than 150,000 clones, with 10% to 15% seen just once and 0.62% held by the top ten.

The origin of this receptor is a woman between 18 and 30 years old in good health. The rearrangement joins TRBV27 to TRBJ2-1; 10 bases are shared with TRBD2. The sample taken for sequencing was central memory CD4+ T cells from blood. The CDR3 region has the DNA TGTGCCAGCACCCGCCCCGGGACTAGCGCCCTCAATGAGCAGTTCTTC. Translating gives CASTRPGTSALNEQFF.